A single sample gave rise to the 5 T cell receptor beta chains below, sequenced in a study of CD8 T cells in Susac syndrome. The authors reverse transcribed roughly 0.5 to 1 ug RNA with random hexamers. TCRdb re-analysed the immunoSEQ multiplex PCR reads in MiXCR, keeping a single row per CDR3 protein. This table holds about 140,000 distinct CDR3 sequences, over 90% found once. The material sequenced was CD8+ T cells from PBMCs. Receptors were obtained from a human donor with Susac syndrome.

The genes are TRBV7-3 and TRBJ2-3; D is undetermined. The CDR3 runs to 14 residues. V lost 8 bases and J lost 2, with 14 bases in between. CDR1 and CDR2 (germline): SGHTA, FQGTGA. CDR3 nucleotides: TGTGCCAGCGCTGGAGTGCCAAACACAGATACGCAGTATTTT. It codes for CASAGVPNTDTQYF.

V and J are TRBV28 and TRBJ1-2, with D tentatively TRBD1 (5 bases). Germline V gene data show CDR1 as MDHEN and CDR2 as SYDVKM. V lost 0 bases and J lost 4, with 15 bases in between. The length of the CDR3 is 16 residues. In nucleotides, the CDR3 is TGTGCCAGCAGTTTATGGGGTGACAGTGGGGCCTATGGCTACACCTTC. Translating it yields CASSLWGDSGAYGYTF.

The chain carries TRBV5-1 and TRBJ2-7; 12 bases agree with TRBD1. The CDR3 is made up of 17 amino acids. From germline, CDR1 is SGHRS and CDR2 YFSETQ. V lost 4 bases, J lost 4 bases, and 12 bases stayed unmatched. The CDR3: CASSPGTGGAELYEQYF. CDR3 nucleotides: TGCGCCAGCAGCCCCGGGACAGGGGGCGCCGAATTGTACGAGCAGTACTTC.

The chain links TRBV6-6 to TRBJ2-1; 12 bases map to TRBD2. This CDR3 is built from 13 residues. CDR1 is MNHNY, CDR2 SVGAGI, per germline (reference sequence). V was clipped by 7 bases and J by 14 bases; unmatched bases: 9. The CDR3 coding sequence is TGTGCCAGCATTACTGGACTAGCGGGATGGGAGTTCTTC. Translating it yields CASITGLAGWEFF.

The chain joins TRBV6-5 to TRBJ2-7; D remains unclear. Trimming cost V 2 bases and J 6 bases, with 5 bases left between them. The CDR3 contains 11 residues. The germline gives CDR1 MNHEY, CDR2 SVGAGI. In DNA, the CDR3 is TGTGCCAGCAGTTACCGGAGCGAGCAGTACTTC. Its translation is CASSYRSEQYF.